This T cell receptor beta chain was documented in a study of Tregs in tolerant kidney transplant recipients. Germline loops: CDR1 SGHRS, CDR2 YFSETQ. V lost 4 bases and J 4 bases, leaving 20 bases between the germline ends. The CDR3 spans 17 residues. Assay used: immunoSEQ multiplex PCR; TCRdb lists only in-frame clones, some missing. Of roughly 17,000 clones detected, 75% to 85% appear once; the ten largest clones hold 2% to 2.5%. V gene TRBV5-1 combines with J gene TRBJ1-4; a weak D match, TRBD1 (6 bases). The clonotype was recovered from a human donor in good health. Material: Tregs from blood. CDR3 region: CASSRDRLPNGNEKLFF. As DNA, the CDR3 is TGCGCCAGCAGCCGAGACAGGCTTCCCAATGGTAATGAAAAACTGTTTTTT.